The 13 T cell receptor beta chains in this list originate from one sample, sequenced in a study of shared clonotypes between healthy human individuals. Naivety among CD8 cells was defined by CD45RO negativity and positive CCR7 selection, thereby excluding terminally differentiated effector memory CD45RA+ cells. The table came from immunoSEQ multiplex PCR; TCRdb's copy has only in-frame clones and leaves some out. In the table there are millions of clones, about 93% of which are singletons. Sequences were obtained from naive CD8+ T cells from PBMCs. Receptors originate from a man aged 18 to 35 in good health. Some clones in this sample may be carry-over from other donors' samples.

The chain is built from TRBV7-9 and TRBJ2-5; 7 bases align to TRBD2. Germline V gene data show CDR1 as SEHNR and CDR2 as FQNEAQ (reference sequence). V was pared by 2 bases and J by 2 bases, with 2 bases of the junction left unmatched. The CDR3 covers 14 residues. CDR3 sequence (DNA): TGTGCCAGCAGCTTACCGGGACTACAAGAGACCCAGTACTTC. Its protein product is CASSLPGLQETQYF.

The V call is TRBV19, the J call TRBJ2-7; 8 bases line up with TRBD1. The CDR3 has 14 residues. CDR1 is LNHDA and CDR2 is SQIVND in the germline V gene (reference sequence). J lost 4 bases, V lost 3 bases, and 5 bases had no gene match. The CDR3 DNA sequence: TGTGCCAGTAGTATGTGGCAGGGGGCTTACGAGCAGTACTTC. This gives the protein CASSMWQGAYEQYF.

The CDR3: CASSSPLGITSNEQFF. For the CDR3, the DNA is TGTGCCAGCAGCTCCCCACTAGGGATTACATCCAATGAGCAGTTCTTC. The chain employs TRBV7-8 and TRBJ2-1; weak D call: TRBD2 (5 bases). The CDR3 extends over 16 amino acids. The V gene's germline CDR1 is SGHVS and CDR2 FQNEAQ. V shed 4 bases and J shed 6 bases, with 19 bases lying between them.

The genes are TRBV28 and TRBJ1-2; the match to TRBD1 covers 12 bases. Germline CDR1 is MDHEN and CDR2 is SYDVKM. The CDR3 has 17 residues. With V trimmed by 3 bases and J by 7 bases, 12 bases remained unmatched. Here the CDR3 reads CASSFGTGGVSGPGYTF. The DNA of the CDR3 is TGTGCCAGCAGTTTCGGGACAGGGGGCGTCAGTGGCCCTGGCTACACCTTC.

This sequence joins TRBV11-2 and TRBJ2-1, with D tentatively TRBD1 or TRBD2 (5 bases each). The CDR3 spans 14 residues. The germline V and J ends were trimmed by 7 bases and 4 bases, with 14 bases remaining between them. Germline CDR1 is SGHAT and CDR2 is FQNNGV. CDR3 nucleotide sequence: TGTGCCAGCACCCCCAGAGGGGCGTACAATGAGCAGTTCTTC. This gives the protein CASTPRGAYNEQFF.

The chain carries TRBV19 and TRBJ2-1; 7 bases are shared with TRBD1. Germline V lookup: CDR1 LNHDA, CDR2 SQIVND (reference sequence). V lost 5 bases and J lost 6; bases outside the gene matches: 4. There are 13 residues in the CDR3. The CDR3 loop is CASSGDSTNEQFF. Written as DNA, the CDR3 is TGTGCCAGTAGTGGGGACAGCACCAATGAGCAGTTCTTC.

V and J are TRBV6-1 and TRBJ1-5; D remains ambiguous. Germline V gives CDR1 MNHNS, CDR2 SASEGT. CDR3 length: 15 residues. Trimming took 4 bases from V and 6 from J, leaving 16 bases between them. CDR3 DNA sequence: TGTGCCAGCAGTGGGCTCGGGGTTTCCAGTCAGCCCCAGCATTTT. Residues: CASSGLGVSSQPQHF.

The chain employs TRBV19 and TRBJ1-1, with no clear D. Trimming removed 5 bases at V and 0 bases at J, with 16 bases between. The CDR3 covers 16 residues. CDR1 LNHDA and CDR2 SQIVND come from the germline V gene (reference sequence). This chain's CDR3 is CASSFSARPLNTEAFF. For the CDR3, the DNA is TGTGCCAGTAGTTTCTCGGCCCGGCCCCTGAACACTGAAGCTTTCTTT.

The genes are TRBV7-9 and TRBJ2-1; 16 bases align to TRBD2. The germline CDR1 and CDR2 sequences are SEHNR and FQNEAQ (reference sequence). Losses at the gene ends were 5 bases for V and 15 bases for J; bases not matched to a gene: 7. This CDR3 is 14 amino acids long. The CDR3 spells CASSPGLAGGPGFF. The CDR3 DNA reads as TGTGCCAGCAGCCCGGGACTAGCGGGAGGGCCGGGGTTCTTC.

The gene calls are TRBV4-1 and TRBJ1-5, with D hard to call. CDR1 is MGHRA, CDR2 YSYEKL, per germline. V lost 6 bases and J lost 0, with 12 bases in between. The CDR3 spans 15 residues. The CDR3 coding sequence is TGCGCCAGCAGGGCTCGGGTGAATAGCAATCAGCCCCAGCATTTT. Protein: CASRARVNSNQPQHF.

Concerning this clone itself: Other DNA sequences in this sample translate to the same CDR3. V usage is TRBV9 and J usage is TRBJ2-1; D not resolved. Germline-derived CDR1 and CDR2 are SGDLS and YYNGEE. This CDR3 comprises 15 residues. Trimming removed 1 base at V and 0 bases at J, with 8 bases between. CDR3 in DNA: TGTGCCAGCAGCGTATCGGGCAGCTCCTACAATGAGCAGTTCTTC. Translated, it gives CASSVSGSSYNEQFF.

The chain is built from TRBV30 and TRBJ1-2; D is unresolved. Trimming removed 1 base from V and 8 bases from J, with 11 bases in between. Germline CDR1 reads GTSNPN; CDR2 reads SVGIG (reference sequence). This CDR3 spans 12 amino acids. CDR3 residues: CAWSEDPFGYTF. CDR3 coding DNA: TGTGCCTGGAGTGAGGACCCTTTCGGCTACACCTTC.

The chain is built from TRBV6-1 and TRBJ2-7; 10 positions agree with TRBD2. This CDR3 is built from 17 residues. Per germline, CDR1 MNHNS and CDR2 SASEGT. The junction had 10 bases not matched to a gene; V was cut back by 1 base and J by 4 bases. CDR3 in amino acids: CASSEDLRLAGVYEQYF. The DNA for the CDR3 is TGTGCCAGCAGTGAAGATTTAAGGCTAGCGGGAGTTTACGAGCAGTACTTC.